The 11 T cell receptor beta chains reported below all come from one sample, sequenced in a study of metastatic and nonmetastatic thyroid tumors. With MiXCR, TCRdb reprocessed the PCR reads. The table lists roughly 40,000 clones, 12% of them singletons. None of the patients had undergone any treatment ahead of thyroid surgery. Sequencing was done on a sample of blood. These TCRs come from a male donor with papillary thyroid cancer or a benign thyroid nodule (not recorded which). Some clones in this sample may be carry-over from other donors' samples.

This clone has ten or more counts. The chain is built from TRBV25-1 and TRBJ1-1; D is possibly TRBD1 (6 bases). Germline-derived CDR1 and CDR2 are MGHDK and SYGVNS. CDR3 length equals 13 residues. V was shortened by 6 bases and J by 0 bases, with 8 bases between the two germline ends. CDR3 DNA: TGTGCCAGCAGAAGGGGGATGAACACTGAAGCTTTCTTT. It yields the protein CASRRGMNTEAFF.

This clone was recorded many times. J is TRBJ1-4 and V is TRBV6-1; 12 bases are shared with TRBD1. The CDR3 runs 17 residues. J lost 8 bases, V lost 5 bases, and 12 bases had no gene match. The V gene's germline CDR1 is MNHNS and CDR2 SASEGT. The CDR3 DNA sequence: TGTGCCAGCAGTAGACTTAGCCCCGGGACAGGGGGCGAAAAACTGTTTTTT. It translates to CASSRLSPGTGGEKLFF.

This clone was counted between two and nine times. The V call is TRBV7-3, the J call TRBJ2-5; D gene ambiguous. This CDR3 is 13 amino acids long. Deletions cut 5 bases from V and 4 bases from J, with 11 bases between. In germline, CDR1 is SGHTA, CDR2 FQGTGA. CDR3 in DNA: TGTGCCAGCAGCCCCAGAAGTGGAGAGACCCAGTACTTC. It yields the protein CASSPRSGETQYF.

Note on this clone: A much larger clone is a single base away; this may be a read error. The sample contains more than one DNA sequence encoding this CDR3. The genes are TRBV5-1 and TRBJ2-2; 8 nucleotides match TRBD1. CDR1 SGHRS and CDR2 YFSETQ come from the germline V gene. This CDR3 contains 16 residues. The CDR3 region has the DNA TGCGCCAGCAGCTTAGCCGACAGGGGACCCACCGGTGAGCTGTTTTTT. Protein product: CASSLADRGPTGELFF.

At least ten counts were recorded for this clone. The chain carries TRBV12-3 or TRBV12-4 and TRBJ1-3; D gene unclear. CDR3 length equals 14 residues. V was clipped by 5 bases and J by 10 bases, with 18 bases between them. CDR3 sequence: CASSTSGTHWTIYF. The DNA for the CDR3 is TGTGCCAGCAGTACCAGCGGTACCCACTGGACCATATATTTT.

For this clone: A read error may be the cause here, since a much bigger clone is one base away. This chain joins TRBV4-3 and TRBJ2-1; 10 bases match TRBD2. The germline V gene encodes CDR1 LGHNA and CDR2 YSLEER. This CDR3 region has 15 residues. With 4 bases clipped from V and 4 bases from J, the junction kept 4 bases outside the gene matches. CDR3: CASSPQAGGYNEQFF. As DNA, the CDR3 is TGCGCCAGCAGCCCCCAAGCGGGAGGGTACAATGAGCAGTTCTTC.

As for this clone: A much larger clone sits a single nucleotide away, making a read error possible. The CDR3 coding sequence is TGTGCCAGCTTCGGGAGTAGCGGGAGTGAGACCCAGTACTTC. Protein sequence: CASFGSSGSETQYF. The chain joins TRBV6-4 to TRBJ2-5; 9 bases match TRBD2. The CDR3 totals 14 residues. Germline CDR1 MRHNA, CDR2 SNTAGT. Unmatched junction bases numbered 9, after V lost 8 bases and J lost 5 bases.

In its sample, this clone was seen many times. The J gene is TRBJ2-6, the V gene TRBV4-3; D uncertain. V lost 0 bases, J lost 1 base, and 7 bases lay in between. The CDR3 is 16 amino acids. Per the germline V gene, CDR1 is LGHNA and CDR2 is YSLEER. DNA of the CDR3: TGCGCCAGCAGCCAAGATCTCTTGTCTGGGGCCAACGTCCTGACTTTC. It encodes CASSQDLLSGANVLTF.

This clone was counted at least ten times. J is TRBJ2-1 and V is TRBV9; D not certain. Deletions cut 1 base from V and 5 bases from J, with 10 bases between. There are 14 residues in the CDR3. CDR1 is SGDLS and CDR2 is YYNGEE in the germline V gene. This chain's CDR3 is CASSVTGYNNEQFF. The CDR3 nucleotides are TGTGCCAGCAGCGTAACCGGGTACAACAATGAGCAGTTCTTC.

At least ten counts were recorded for this clone. The J gene is TRBJ1-4, the V gene TRBV5-1, with D tentatively TRBD1 (6 bases). CDR1 SGHRS and CDR2 YFSETQ come from the germline V gene. Trimming removed 0 bases at V and 3 bases at J, with 9 bases between. The CDR3 length is 15 residues. As DNA, the CDR3 is TGCGCCAGCAGCTTGGGGGGGGCGCCTAATGAAAAACTGTTTTTT. Its translation is CASSLGGAPNEKLFF.

This clone is medium-sized within its sample. V usage is TRBV6-1 and J usage is TRBJ2-2; D unclear. V was cut by 7 bases and J by 12 bases, with 12 bases left in between. CDR1 MNHNS and CDR2 SASEGT come from the germline V gene. This CDR3 comprises 11 residues. Here the CDR3 reads CASMFGQKLFF. The CDR3 coding sequence is TGTGCCAGCATGTTCGGGCAGAAGCTGTTTTTT.